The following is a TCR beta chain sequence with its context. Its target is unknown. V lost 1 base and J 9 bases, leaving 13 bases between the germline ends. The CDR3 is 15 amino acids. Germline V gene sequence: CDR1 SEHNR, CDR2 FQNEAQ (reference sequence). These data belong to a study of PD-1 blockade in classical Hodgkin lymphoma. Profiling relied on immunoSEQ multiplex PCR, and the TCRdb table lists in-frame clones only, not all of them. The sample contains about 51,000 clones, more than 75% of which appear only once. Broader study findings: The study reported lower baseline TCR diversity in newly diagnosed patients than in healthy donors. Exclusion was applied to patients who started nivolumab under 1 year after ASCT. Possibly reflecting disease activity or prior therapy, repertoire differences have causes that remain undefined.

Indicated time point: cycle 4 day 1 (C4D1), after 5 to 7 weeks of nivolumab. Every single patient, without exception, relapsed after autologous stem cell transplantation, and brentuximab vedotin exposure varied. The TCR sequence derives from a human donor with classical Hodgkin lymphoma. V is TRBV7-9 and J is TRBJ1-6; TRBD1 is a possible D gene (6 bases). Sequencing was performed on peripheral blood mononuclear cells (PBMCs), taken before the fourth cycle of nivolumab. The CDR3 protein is CASSLGAGVGSPLHF. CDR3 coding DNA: TGTGCCAGCAGCTTAGGAGCAGGGGTGGGTTCACCCCTCCACTTT. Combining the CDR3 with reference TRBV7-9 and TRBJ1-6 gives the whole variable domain DTGVSQNPRHKITKRGQNVTFRCDPISEHNRLYWYRQTLGQGPEFLTYFQNEAQLEKSRLLSDRFSAERPKGSFSTLEIQRTEQGDSAMYLCASSLGAGVGSPLHFGNGTRLTVT.